One T cell receptor beta chain is described in this entry. The antigen remains undetermined. Donors had no recently reported acute infections or vaccinations and were HIV-negative. Researchers partitioned CD4+ cells into CD45RA+ naive and CD45RA-negative memory subsets. This entry comes from a study of shared clonotypes between healthy human individuals. General study results and limits: Among a handful of donors, approximately 5% of naive CD4 clonotypes were found in common.

This CDR3 has 13 residues. The germline V gene encodes CDR1 MNHEY and CDR2 SMNVEV (reference sequence). The V and J ends lost 6 bases and 5 bases respectively, with 11 bases between them. Clones were read by immunoSEQ multiplex PCR, and TCRdb kept only the in-frame ones, dropping some. The sample includes millions of clones, 85% to 95% of them seen just once. The rearrangement joins TRBV27 to TRBJ2-1; D gene uncertain. The TCR sequence derives from a man younger than 35 in good health. Sequences were obtained from naive CD4+ T cells sorted from blood. Specified subset: CD45RA+ positively selected. Here the CDR3 reads CASSSKANNEQFF. The DNA of the CDR3 is TGTGCCAGCAGCTCCAAGGCTAACAATGAGCAGTTCTTC.